This T cell receptor beta chain appears in the sequencing data of a study of blood T cell repertoires in COVID-19. Across the study: PBMCs, B-cell-depleted T cells, or T cells provided the cDNA or gDNA that made up the material.

This CDR3 contains 15 residues. J gave up 5 bases and V 4 bases, and 8 bases lay outside the gene matches. Germline lookup yields CDR1 SEHNR and CDR2 FQNEAQ (reference sequence). Assay: immunoSEQ multiplex PCR; the TCRdb copy retains only in-frame clones and omits some. This table has about 400,000 clones, just under 90% appearing once. In Cohort 3, a recovered donor had either two negative PCRs, clearance, or symptom resolution. This TCR came from a woman between 45 and 65 years old who had recovered from COVID-19. The chain employs TRBV7-9 and TRBJ1-5, with 7 bases fitting TRBD1. Material for sequencing was PBMCs or T cells enriched from blood (not recorded which). The CDR3 DNA sequence: TGTGCCAGCAGCTCTAAGACAGGGCCGGATCAGCCCCAGCATTTT. Amino acid sequence: CASSSKTGPDQPQHF.